A selection of T cell receptor beta chains follows, all from one sample in a study of cytomegalovirus exposure and HLA in healthy donors. The assay was immunoSEQ multiplex PCR, and TCRdb's table has in-frame clones only and misses some. The sample lists some 190,000 clones, around 75% occurring once. Sequencing was carried out using PBMCs. The receptor set was obtained from a woman aged 45-60 years in good health and CMV-seronegative. Each CDR3 is given with its conserved first and last residue. D genes are given only for firm matches. The listing skips clone size in some rows; elsewhere it reads once, few, many or a size class.

j_gene	d_gene	abundance	v_gene	CDR3nt	CDR3aa
TRBJ1-2	TRBD1	-	TRBV5-6	TGTGCCAGCAGACCGACAGGGGTCCCCATAGATGGCTACACCTTC	CASRPTGVPIDGYTF
TRBJ2-5	-	-	TRBV7-6	TGTGCCAGCAGCTTAGGTCGGTCTTTTGGAGGGGTCCAAGAGACCCAGTACTTC	CASSLGRSFGGVQETQYF
TRBJ1-3	-	-	TRBV6-1	TGTGCCAGCTGGAACAGTTTCCCCTCTGGAAACACCATATATTTT	CASWNSFPSGNTIYF
TRBJ1-1	TRBD1	-	TRBV19	TGTGCCAGTAGCTCCAGGGGGGTAGTACGAGCTTTCTTT	CASSSRGVVRAFF
TRBJ2-1	TRBD2	few	TRBV7-2	TGTGCCAGCAGCTTAGCGTTTCTAGCGGGAGGAAGCTCCTACAATGAGCAGTTCTTC	CASSLAFLAGGSSYNEQFF
TRBJ1-5	TRBD1	-	TRBV10-3	TGTGCCATCAAGATGGGGACAGATAGCAATCAGCCCCAGCATTTT	CAIKMGTDSNQPQHF
TRBJ1-4	-	-	TRBV6-5	TGTGCCAGCAGTTATGGGGGGGTGACTAATGAAAAACTGTTTTTT	CASSYGGVTNEKLFF
TRBJ1-1	-	-	TRBV6-6	TGTGCCAGCATTCTTACCGGTGGCACTGAAGCTTTCTTT	CASILTGGTEAFF
TRBJ2-2	TRBD2	-	TRBV10-3	TGTGCCATCAGTGCCGGACTAGCGGGGGGAATCGACACCGGGGAGCTGTTTTTT	CAISAGLAGGIDTGELFF
TRBJ1-2	TRBD1	-	TRBV7-9	TGTGCCAGCAGCCCCCCAGGGGGTTATGGCTACACCTTC	CASSPPGGYGYTF
TRBJ2-6	-	-	TRBV7-8	TGTGCCAGCAGCCGCAGGGGGGCCAACGTCCTGACTTTC	CASSRRGANVLTF
TRBJ2-2	TRBD1	-	TRBV18	TGTGCCAGCTCACCCAAAAAGGACAGGGCGATCACCGGGGAGCTGTTTTTT	CASSPKKDRAITGELFF
TRBJ2-2	-	-	TRBV5-1	TGCGCCAGCAGCTTGGACAGGGCCGACACCGGGGAGCTGTTTTTT	CASSLDRADTGELFF
TRBJ2-3	TRBD2	-	TRBV28	TGTGCCAGCAGTCTCACCGAACTAGCGGTAACGAATACGCAGTATTTT	CASSLTELAVTNTQYF
TRBJ1-5	TRBD1	-	TRBV19	TGTGCCAGTAGTATAACTTCAGGGGGCGGTCAGCCCCAGCATTTT	CASSITSGGGQPQHF
TRBJ2-2	TRBD2	-	TRBV10-3	TGTGCCATCAGGGGGACTAGCGGCACCGGGGAGCTGTTTTTT	CAIRGTSGTGELFF
TRBJ2-3	TRBD1	-	TRBV6-5	TGTGCCAGCAGGGAGCAGGGGGCGGCAGATACGCAGTATTTT	CASREQGAADTQYF
TRBJ1-5	TRBD1	-	TRBV6-5	TGTGCCAGCAGTGCACGGACAGGAGGCAATCAGCCCCAGCATTTT	CASSARTGGNQPQHF
TRBJ1-1	TRBD1	-	TRBV18	TGTGCCAGCTCCCCACAGGGGTACAACACTGAAGCTTTCTTT	CASSPQGYNTEAFF
TRBJ1-3	TRBD1	-	TRBV4-1	TGCGCCAGCAGCCAGACGGGACAGTTAACATTCTCTGGAAACACCATATATTTT	CASSQTGQLTFSGNTIYF
TRBJ1-1	TRBD1	-	TRBV5-6	TGTGCCAGCAGCTGGGGACAGGCGCGAGGAGCTTTCTTT	CASSWGQARGAFF
TRBJ2-5	-	-	TRBV14	TGTGCCAGCAGCCAGGGGGCAGGGTTTGTACAAGAGACCCAGTACTTC	CASSQGAGFVQETQYF
TRBJ1-4	-	-	TRBV7-2	TGTGCCAGCAGCTTAGTTGCCGGGACACGTGAAAAACTGTTTTTT	CASSLVAGTREKLFF
TRBJ1-1	-	-	TRBV6-5	TGTGCCAGCAGCTCCGACAGGTACACTGAAGCTTTCTTT	CASSSDRYTEAFF
TRBJ2-5	-	once	TRBV7-2	TGTGCCAGCAGCTTAGAGGGGGGGCCTAGAGAGACCCAGTACTTC	CASSLEGGPRETQYF
TRBJ2-2	-	-	TRBV7-6	TGTGCCAGCAGCTTACTGGCCCTGAACACCGGGGAGCTGTTTTTT	CASSLLALNTGELFF
TRBJ2-5	TRBD2	-	TRBV12-5	TGTGCTAGTGGTTTGGACAGGCGGGGGGCCCAGTACTTC	CASGLDRRGAQYF
TRBJ1-2	TRBD1	-	TRBV30	TGTGCCTGGAGTCGGGACAGAGCTAACTATGGCTACACCTTC	CAWSRDRANYGYTF
TRBJ2-2	-	-	TRBV7-3	TGTGCCAGCAGCTTACGGGACACCGGGGAGCTGTTTTTT	CASSLRDTGELFF
TRBJ1-1	-	few	TRBV9	TGTGCCAGCAGCGTAGTGTCAGACAGCTACACTGAAGCTTTCTTT	CASSVVSDSYTEAFF
TRBJ1-2	TRBD1	-	TRBV9	TGTGCCAGCAGCGCCCGGGACAGGGGTGGTTATGGCTACACCTTC	CASSARDRGGYGYTF
TRBJ2-3	TRBD1	once	TRBV11-3	TGTGCCAGCAGCTCCGGGACAGGGACAAATACGCAGTATTTT	CASSSGTGTNTQYF
TRBJ2-3	TRBD1	-	TRBV19	TGTGCCAGTAGTATAGGGCACAGGGGCGGAGATACGCAGTATTTT	CASSIGHRGGDTQYF
TRBJ2-6	-	-	TRBV28	TGTGCCAGCATTAGTGGGGGCCACTCTGGGGCCAACGTCCTGACTTTC	CASISGGHSGANVLTF
TRBJ2-3	-	-	TRBV9	TGTGCCAGCAGCGTAGGGGCGGGCGGGCCTAGCACAGATACGCAGTATTTT	CASSVGAGGPSTDTQYF
TRBJ2-3	-	-	TRBV7-9	TGTGCCAGCAGCCGTATTAGAGATACGCAGTATTTT	CASSRIRDTQYF
TRBJ2-1	-	-	TRBV4-3	TGCGCCAGCAGCCCACTCGGAGGTGAGCAGTTCTTC	CASSPLGGEQFF
TRBJ2-3	TRBD2	-	TRBV19	TGTGCCAGTGCTGGGACTAGCAAAGATACGCAGTATTTT	CASAGTSKDTQYF
TRBJ1-1	-	-	TRBV7-2	TGTGCCACCAACAGGGCCTCGAACACTGAAGCTTTCTTT	CATNRASNTEAFF
TRBJ2-3	TRBD1	-	TRBV28	TGTGCCAGCAGTTCAGGGGGCACTGGCACAGATACGCAGTATTTT	CASSSGGTGTDTQYF
TRBJ1-6	-	-	TRBV2	TGTGCCAGCAGTCTTACCGAGAGCTCCTATAATTCACCCCTCCACTTT	CASSLTESSYNSPLHF